These 32 T cell receptor beta chains came from one sample sequenced in a study of T cells in Graves' hyperthyroidism and ophthalmopathy. Amplified TCR beta CDR3 regions derived from RNA transcripts. Initially, a first-round RT-PCR of the TCR CDR3 employed the HTBI primer set. TCRdb reprocessed the multiplex PCR reads via MiXCR and lists one record per CDR3 protein. The sample has 250,000 to 350,000 distinct CDR3 sequences, approximately 15% seen once. The sequencing input was blood. These receptor sequences come from a man under 40 with Graves' hyperthyroidism.

The chain links TRBV9 to TRBJ2-3; D gene ambiguous. V was trimmed by 7 bases and J by 1 base, leaving 13 bases between them. Germline loops: CDR1 SGDLS, CDR2 YYNGEE. This CDR3 has 14 residues. The CDR3 region is CASAESPGTDTQYF. The CDR3 DNA sequence: TGTGCCAGCGCGGAGTCTCCGGGCACAGATACGCAGTATTTT.

The chain employs TRBV5-1 and TRBJ1-2; TRBD1 might be the D (5 bases). The ends were cut back, 3 bases at V and 8 bases at J, with 14 bases in the middle. The CDR3 runs to 13 residues. Germline V lookup: CDR1 SGHRS, CDR2 YFSETQ. CDR3 DNA sequence: TGCGCCAGCAGCTGGGACGGTAGTGAGGGCTACACCTTC. This sequence encodes CASSWDGSEGYTF.

This chain connects TRBV7-9 to TRBJ2-1; perhaps TRBD1 as D (5 bases). Germline CDR1 reads SEHNR; CDR2 reads FQNEAQ (reference sequence). V lost 5 bases and J 3 bases, leaving 11 bases between the germline ends. CDR3 length: 14 residues. CDR3 sequence reads: CASSRGQNYNEQFF. The CDR3 nucleotides read TGTGCCAGCAGCCGAGGACAAAACTACAATGAGCAGTTCTTC. Drawing the rest from reference TRBV7-9 and TRBJ2-1, the complete variable domain is DTGVSQNPRHKITKRGQNVTFRCDPISEHNRLYWYRQTLGQGPEFLTYFQNEAQLEKSRLLSDRFSAERPKGSFSTLEIQRTEQGDSAMYLCASSRGQNYNEQFFGPGTRLTVL.

This clonotype was found a few times. The V gene is TRBV27, the J gene TRBJ1-1; a possible D gene is TRBD1 (6 bases). Deletions cut 4 bases from V and 3 bases from J, with 12 bases between. The CDR3 is 14 residues long. CDR1 and CDR2 (germline): MNHEY, SMNVEV (reference sequence). The CDR3 DNA sequence: TGTGCCAGCAGTTCGACAGGTTGGGACACTGAAGCTTTCTTT. Translating gives CASSSTGWDTEAFF.

This clonotype occurred a few times. This may be a read error: a much more frequent sequence differs by one nucleotide. This rearrangement joins TRBV7-2 to TRBJ2-1; 9 bases agree with TRBD1. Germline lookup yields CDR1 SGHTA and CDR2 FQGNSA. The CDR3 totals 15 residues. CDR3 region: CASSFQQGAYSEQFF. DNA of the CDR3: TGTGCCAGCAGCTTCCAACAGGGGGCCTACAGTGAGCAGTTCTTC.

The sample holds many counts of this clonotype. This CDR3 is CAWRSRPGTDTQYF. The DNA of the CDR3 is TGTGCCTGGAGATCGAGGCCTGGCACAGATACGCAGTATTTT. This sequence joins TRBV30 and TRBJ2-3; no definite D call. Trimming removed 3 bases from V and 1 base from J, with 11 bases in between. CDR1 GTSNPN and CDR2 SVGIG come from the germline V gene (reference sequence). This CDR3 is 14 amino acids long.

This clonotype was observed a few times. This rearrangement joins TRBV29-1 to TRBJ2-3; 8 nucleotides agree with TRBD2. J gave up 8 bases and V 4 bases, and 8 bases lay outside the gene matches. This CDR3 comprises 13 residues. Germline-derived CDR1 and CDR2 are SQVTM and ANQGSEA. DNA of the CDR3: TGCAGCGTTGCAACGGGAGGGCCCGGTACGCAGTATTTT. Protein sequence: CSVATGGPGTQYF.

This clonotype was seen at least ten times. The chain recombines TRBV15 with TRBJ2-5; D remains ambiguous. The CDR3 totals 13 residues. The V gene lost 0 bases and the J gene lost 5 bases, with 7 bases spanning the gap. Germline CDR1 LNHNV, CDR2 YYDKDF (reference sequence). CDR3 sequence reads: CATSRERLETQYF. CDR3 coding DNA: TGTGCCACCAGCAGAGAACGGCTTGAGACCCAGTACTTC.

This chain joins TRBV12-3 or TRBV12-4 and TRBJ1-3; D is perhaps TRBD1 (5 bases). Deletions cut 8 bases from V and 12 bases from J, with 14 bases between. The CDR3 runs to 11 residues. The CDR3 is CASGAGGVIYF. CDR3 nucleotide sequence: TGTGCCAGCGGAGCGGGGGGAGTCATATATTTT.

This clonotype was detected only a few times. The J gene is TRBJ1-1, the V gene TRBV2; D is undetermined. The length of the CDR3 is 13 residues. The V gene's germline CDR1 is SNHLY and CDR2 FYNNEI. V dropped 6 bases and J dropped 3 bases, with 11 bases sitting between them. In DNA, the CDR3 is TGTGCCAGCAGGCAAATAGAGTACACTGAAGCTTTCTTT. Amino acid sequence: CASRQIEYTEAFF.

The table lists this clonotype with many counts. The V call is TRBV28, the J call TRBJ2-2, with 9 bases matching TRBD1. After removal of 5 bases from V and 4 bases from J, the junction contained 8 bases not matched to a gene. In germline, CDR1 is MDHEN, CDR2 SYDVKM. The CDR3 has 16 residues. CDR3 in DNA: TGTGCCAGCAGTCTCCCCGGACAGGGGACCACCGGGGAGCTGTTTTTT. Amino acids: CASSLPGQGTTGELFF.

This clonotype was found a few times. The rearrangement uses TRBV5-4 and TRBJ2-1, with TRBD1 identical over 11 bases. CDR3 size: 15 residues. Germline V CDR1 and CDR2: SGHNT, YYREEE (reference sequence). J lost 7 bases, V lost 4 bases, and 7 bases had no gene match. The CDR3 sequence: CASSGGQGARNEQFF. CDR3 bases: TGTGCCAGCAGCGGAGGACAGGGGGCGCGGAATGAGCAGTTCTTC.

This clonotype was recorded at least ten times. The chain couples TRBV7-9 to TRBJ2-7; 8 bases align to TRBD2. Per germline, CDR1 SEHNR and CDR2 FQNEAQ (reference sequence). The CDR3 runs to 16 residues. V was clipped by 5 bases and J by 3 bases; unmatched bases: 12. The CDR3 nucleotides are TGTGCCAGCAGCCCCGCCGGGGGGGGGGGGCTCTACGAGCAGTACTTC. Encoded protein: CASSPAGGGGLYEQYF.

This clonotype showed up many times. This chain connects TRBV5-8 to TRBJ2-1; 13 positions match TRBD2. V trimming: 1 base; J trimming: 7 bases; junction bases outside the gene matches: 17. This CDR3 contains 20 residues. Germline V gene data show CDR1 as SGHTS and CDR2 as YDEGEE. The CDR3 region is CASSLPGLAGVWWEGNEQFF. The CDR3 region has the DNA TGTGCCAGCAGCTTGCCAGGACTAGCGGGAGTGTGGTGGGAGGGAAATGAGCAGTTCTTC.

In its sample, this clonotype was seen a few times. V is TRBV5-1 and J is TRBJ1-2; weak D call: TRBD1 (6 bases). V was shortened by 4 bases and J by 10 bases, with 14 bases between the two germline ends. Germline assignment: CDR1 SGHRS and CDR2 YFSETQ. The CDR3 runs 12 residues. In DNA, the CDR3 is TGCGCCAGCAGCGGGGGCACTGGGGACTACACCTTC. This encodes CASSGGTGDYTF.

V usage is TRBV20-1 and J usage is TRBJ1-3, with D uncertain. V was cut by 0 bases and J by 0 bases, with 3 bases left in between. CDR1 is DFQATT and CDR2 is SNEGSKA in the germline V gene (reference sequence). The length of the CDR3 is 13 residues. In DNA form, the CDR3 reads TGCAGTGCTAGAGACAGCTCTGGAAACACCATATATTTT. Protein sequence: CSARDSSGNTIYF.

This clonotype was seen only a few times. This chain joins TRBV4-1 and TRBJ2-2; unclear D gene. Germline CDR1 is MGHRA and CDR2 is YSYEKL. Between the trimmed V and J ends, which lost 0 bases and 4 bases, there was a span of 6 bases. The CDR3 runs to 14 residues. For the CDR3, the DNA is TGCGCCAGCAGCCAAGATTTTGTCACCGGGGAGCTGTTTTTT. Translated, it gives CASSQDFVTGELFF.

This chain uses TRBV25-1 with TRBJ2-3; no firm D call. Germline-derived CDR1 and CDR2 are MGHDK and SYGVNS. Trimming shortened V by 1 base and J by 1 base, and 6 bases separated the two germline ends. The CDR3 contains 14 residues. The CDR3 here is CASSEWSRTDTQYF. CDR3 DNA: TGTGCCAGCAGTGAATGGTCCCGCACAGATACGCAGTATTTT.

This clonotype was picked up many times. The CDR3 sequence is CAPAKTTNEKLFF. The CDR3 DNA is TGTGCTCCTGCTAAGACAACTAATGAAAAACTGTTTTTT. The chain recombines TRBV2 with TRBJ1-4; unclear D gene. Per the germline V gene, CDR1 is SNHLY and CDR2 is FYNNEI. This CDR3 region has 13 residues.

CDR3 coding DNA: TGTGCCAGCAGTGAAGTGGCGGCGATAGCGGGAACCTTTGGGACCCAGTACTTC. As protein: CASSEVAAIAGTFGTQYF. V is TRBV2 and J is TRBJ2-5, with 8 bases fitting TRBD2. Germline V CDR1 and CDR2: SNHLY, FYNNEI. The CDR3 loop spans 18 amino acids. Trimming at V came to 1 base and at J to 7 bases, leaving 17 bases not matched to a gene.

The V and J genes are TRBV14 and TRBJ2-1, with 8 bases fitting TRBD1. Per the germline V gene, CDR1 is SGHDN and CDR2 is FVKESK. The CDR3 has 13 residues. The trim removed 4 bases at V and 5 bases at J, leaving 1 base unmatched. The CDR3 sequence is CASSRDRNNEQFF. The CDR3, as DNA: TGTGCCAGCAGCCGGGACAGGAACAATGAGCAGTTCTTC.

Ten or more counts support this clonotype. The chain couples TRBV5-1 to TRBJ1-2; 8 bases map to TRBD1. The J segment lost 6 bases and the V segment lost 0 bases, leaving 7 bases of the junction unmatched. The CDR3 contains 15 residues. Per the germline V gene, CDR1 is SGHRS and CDR2 is YFSETQ. Here the CDR3 reads CASSLEGRGPDGYTF. CDR3 sequence (DNA): TGCGCCAGCAGCTTGGAGGGCAGGGGGCCAGATGGCTACACCTTC.

The CDR3: CASRGAGYTGELFF. The CDR3, as DNA: TGTGCCAGCAGGGGGGCCGGATACACCGGGGAGCTGTTTTTT. The rearrangement uses TRBV11-2 and TRBJ2-2; the D gene is possibly TRBD1 (6 bases). This CDR3 region has 14 residues. Between the trimmed V and J ends, which lost 6 bases and 3 bases, there was a span of 11 bases. CDR1 is SGHAT and CDR2 is FQNNGV in the germline V gene.

This clonotype occurred many times. This rearrangement joins TRBV7-2 to TRBJ2-7; D could derive from TRBD1 or TRBD2 (5 bases each). There are 14 residues in the CDR3. V was trimmed by 1 base and J by 7 bases, leaving 14 bases between them. Germline CDR1 is SGHTA and CDR2 is FQGNSA. The CDR3 loop is CASSLGDPSGEQYF. The CDR3 region has the DNA TGTGCCAGCAGCTTAGGGGACCCGTCGGGTGAGCAGTACTTC.

This clonotype was found a few times. The V and J genes are TRBV29-1 and TRBJ2-4; TRBD1 aligns across 7 bases. J was trimmed by 4 bases and V by 6 bases; bases with no gene match: 12. The CDR3 covers 15 residues. Germline-derived CDR1 and CDR2 are SQVTM and ANQGSEA. CDR3 sequence (DNA): TGCAGCGTCCGGGCTCCAGGGACAGAGAAAAACATTCAGTACTTC. It translates to CSVRAPGTEKNIQYF.

This clonotype was recorded at least ten times. The CDR3 DNA sequence: TGCAGCGTCGGCCGGCCTCGGGGGAACACTGAAGCTTTCTTT. Encoded protein: CSVGRPRGNTEAFF. This sequence joins TRBV29-1 and TRBJ1-1; D not certain. The CDR3 spans 14 residues. Germline loops: CDR1 SQVTM, CDR2 ANQGSEA. The ends were cut back, 6 bases at V and 1 base at J, with 15 bases in the middle.

The table lists this clonotype with many counts. This chain's CDR3 is CASSLGGQETQYF. The CDR3 DNA reads as TGTGCCAGCAGTTTGGGCGGTCAAGAGACCCAGTACTTC. The rearrangement links TRBV7-9 to TRBJ2-5; D call uncertain. This CDR3 region has 13 residues. The V gene lost 6 bases and the J gene lost 2 bases, with 10 bases spanning the gap. CDR1 SEHNR and CDR2 FQNEAQ come from the germline V gene (reference sequence).

This clonotype was detected only a few times. This chain uses TRBV5-6 with TRBJ2-7, with a tentative D call TRBD1 (5 bases). Trimming removed 0 bases at V and 3 bases at J, with 10 bases between. The CDR3 length is 14 residues. Germline assignment: CDR1 SGHDT and CDR2 YYEEEE. The CDR3 bases are TGTGCCAGCAGCTTGGCCGCTCAGGGCTACGAGCAGTACTTC. It is translated as CASSLAAQGYEQYF.

This clonotype appeared many times. The chain carries TRBV3-1 and TRBJ1-2, with TRBD1 as a possible D gene (6 bases). The CDR3 covers 14 residues. Trimming left V 4 bases short and J 2 bases short, with 11 bases between. CDR1 LGHDT and CDR2 YNNKEL come from the germline V gene (reference sequence). CDR3 region: CASSPPTGNYGYTF. CDR3 bases: TGTGCCAGCAGCCCCCCAACAGGGAACTATGGCTACACCTTC.

This clonotype turned up a few times. CDR3 DNA: TGTGCCAGCAGCTTAACCGGGACTAGCGGGTCCTACGCCTCCTACAATGAGCAGTTCTTC. It encodes CASSLTGTSGSYASYNEQFF. The V and J genes are TRBV7-2 and TRBJ2-1; 12 positions match TRBD2. The V segment lost 2 bases and the J segment 0 bases; nucleotides outside the gene matches: 11. The CDR3 has 20 amino acids. Germline CDR1 and CDR2: SGHTA and FQGNSA. Combining the CDR3 with reference TRBV7-2 and TRBJ2-1 gives the whole variable domain GAGVSQSPSNKVTEKGKDVELRCDPISGHTALYWYRQSLGQGLEFLIYFQGNSAPDKSGLPSDRFSAERTGGSVSTLTIQRTQQEDSAVYLCASSLTGTSGSYASYNEQFFGPGTRLTVL.

V usage is TRBV15 and J usage is TRBJ1-3, with 8 bases identical to TRBD1. J lost 6 bases, V lost 5 bases, and 6 bases had no gene match. Germline values: CDR1 LNHNV, CDR2 YYDKDF (reference sequence). This CDR3 region has 14 residues. The CDR3 coding sequence is TGTGCCACCAGCTACCGGGACAGGACAAACACCATATATTTT. Residues: CATSYRDRTNTIYF.

This clonotype has a handful of counts. The genes are TRBV18 and TRBJ2-7, with a weak D call TRBD1 (6 bases). Looked up from germline, CDR1 is KGHSH and CDR2 is LQKENI. The CDR3 spans 13 residues. Trimming pared 3 bases from V and 4 bases from J, leaving 10 bases between. CDR3 loop: CASSPGTRYEQYF. The CDR3 bases are TGTGCCAGCTCACCCGGGACACGGTACGAGCAGTACTTC. Looking up the rest from reference TRBV18 and TRBJ2-7 gives the full variable domain: NAGVMQNPRHLVRRRGQEARLRCSPMKGHSHVYWYRQLPEEGLKFMVYLQKENIIDESGMPKERFSAEFPKEGPSILRIQQVVRGDSAAYFCASSPGTRYEQYFGPGTRLTVT.